A selection of T cell receptor beta chains follows, all from one sample in a study of T-cell memory formation after mild COVID-19. TCRdb reanalysed the 5' RACE reads using MiXCR and keeps one entry per CDR3 protein. The repertoire has about 440,000 distinct CDR3 sequences, approximately 20% of them found once; the top ten carry approximately 8.4%. The sample consisted of PBMCs or a T cell subset sorted from them (not recorded which). These receptors came from an adult woman who had mild COVID-19 (a few samples of this study predate the infection). Cell type and time point are not known. The conserved cysteine and the conserved F or W are not part of the CDR3 here. The order of the fields is J gene, CDR3 length, V gene, clone size, CDR3 protein. Part of the rows lack a size; the others show once, few, many or a class for expanded clones.

TRBJ2-5 13 TRBV2 . ASTWGDLRAETQY
TRBJ2-3 14 TRBV4-1 . ASSQEGQPSTDTQY
TRBJ2-1 14 TRBV3-1 few ASSPRPGQSYNEQF
TRBJ1-6 16 TRBV5-1 few ASSAGQALNSYNSPLH
TRBJ1-2 12 TRBV7-2 few ASSLNPGLLGYT
TRBJ1-5 16 TRBV6-6 . ASSYSMISGGGNQPQH
TRBJ2-7 11 TRBV19 . ASSGASSYEQY
TRBJ1-1 10 TRBV29-1 few SVFLGTAEAF
TRBJ1-5 14 TRBV12-5 . ASGLVRQGSNQPQH
TRBJ2-7 14 TRBV9 few ASSAGGTSGAHEQY
TRBJ2-2 15 TRBV7-6 . ASSLESGSPDTGELF
TRBJ1-1 8 TRBV7-9 few ATRETEAF
TRBJ2-3 14 TRBV6-5 few ASSYSRRGRTDTQY
TRBJ2-3 13 TRBV5-1 few ASSFRGTSADTQY
TRBJ2-5 15 TRBV20-1 . SARDPGLAGGLETQY
TRBJ2-5 11 TRBV7-2 . ASSYRDEETQY
TRBJ2-1 13 TRBV15 . ATSRVASGDNEQF
TRBJ2-1 15 TRBV5-1 . ASSLAWGAGGTTEQF
TRBJ2-7 10 TRBV20-1 few SARPPTNEQY
TRBJ1-6 12 TRBV15 . ATSTSGTNSPLH
TRBJ1-2 11 TRBV5-6 few ASSGRDSYGYT
TRBJ1-3 13 TRBV6-5 . ASRTDRGPGNTIY
TRBJ2-3 14 TRBV21-1 . ASSKGRPCSTDTQY
TRBJ2-5 13 TRBV7-9 few ASSNLAGQGGTQY
TRBJ2-7 13 TRBV5-1 . ASQPGGANPYEQY
TRBJ2-3 13 TRBV5-1 once ASCPDRGGTDTQY
TRBJ2-7 12 TRBV5-4 few ASSLYHGSYEQY
TRBJ2-7 13 TRBV5-4 once ASSLASRSSYEQY
TRBJ2-3 13 TRBV18 few ASSPSRESTDTQY
TRBJ2-7 14 TRBV9 . ASSPGLAGGYYEQY
TRBJ1-2 14 TRBV19 . ASSISAGPPVYGYT